This entry features one T cell receptor beta chain sequence. PCR was performed a second time for about 6 to 12 cycles using a sample-barcoded 5' primer and a J-beta primer mix. MiXCR, run by TCRdb on the 5' RACE reads, gives a single entry per CDR3 protein. The sample contains some 1.4 million distinct CDR3 sequences, around 42% of which appear only once. These data originate in a study of blood T cells in healthy people across ages. This CDR3 is 15 amino acids long. In germline, CDR1 is SGHRS, CDR2 YFSETQ. The V and J ends lost 4 bases and 6 bases, in that order; junction bases with no gene match: 6.

Sequencing input: blood. This chain uses TRBV5-1 with TRBJ2-1; 11 bases map to TRBD1. The sequence derives from a woman between 18 and 29 years old in good health. The DNA for the CDR3 is TGCGCCAGCAGCGAGCCCGGGACAGGGGGCAATGAGCAGTTCTTC. Protein sequence: CASSEPGTGGNEQFF.